Sequencing of this T cell receptor (beta chain) was carried out in a study of blood T cell repertoires in COVID-19. Looking at the study overall: Specimens from acute and convalescent COVID-19 originated in the United States, Italy and Spain. T cells, B-cell-depleted T cells, or PBMCs supplied cDNA or gDNA.

Original analysis: The authors estimated nucleated cell counts from reference gene primer amplification. The repertoire was sequenced with immunoSEQ multiplex PCR; TCRdb's copy has only in-frame clones and lacks some. V and J calls and clone size come straight from that table; D and trimming were deduced from the DNA. Of some 120,000 clones detected, around 85% appear once; the ten largest clones hold about a sixth. V lost 1 base to trimming and J lost 6 bases, with 9 bases between them. The germline V gene has CDR1 MNHEY and CDR2 SMNVEV (reference sequence). The CDR3 extends over 13 amino acids. The receptor comes from a woman aged 50 to 60 with acute or convalescent COVID-19. The material sequenced was peripheral blood. The chain recombines TRBV27 with TRBJ1-1; D possibly corresponds to TRBD1 (6 bases). The CDR3 DNA reads as TGTGCCAGCAGTTTATTAGGGGGGGCTGAAGCTTTCTTT. It translates to CASSLLGGAEAFF.